This is a list of T cell receptor beta chains from one sample in a study of blood T cell repertoires in COVID-19. TCRdb's table, derived via immunoSEQ multiplex PCR, lists solely in-frame clones and lacks some. There are 250,000 to 350,000 clones in the sample; more than 70% occur only once, and roughly 1.2% lies in the top ten. Sequenced: peripheral blood. The source of these receptors is a woman in her fifties or sixties with acute or convalescent COVID-19. CDR3s include the opening cysteine and the closing phenylalanine or tryptophan. A D gene is named only where the DNA matches it firmly. Size is stated for part of the rows, as once, few or many counts, or as a class when the clone is expanded.

j_call,d_call,v_call,clone_size,cdr3_nt,cdr3_aa
TRBJ1-1,NA,TRBV5-1,NA,TGCGCCAGCAGCTTGGATGTCATGAACACTGAAGCTTTCTTT,CASSLDVMNTEAFF
TRBJ1-1,NA,TRBV30,few,TGTGCCTGGAGCCGCCCCCTAGGGGGGGCGAACACTGAAGCTTTCTTT,CAWSRPLGGANTEAFF
TRBJ1-5,NA,TRBV6-6,few,TGTGCCAGCACGCGACAGAGTGATAGCAATCAGCCCCAGCATTTT,CASTRQSDSNQPQHF
TRBJ2-7,TRBD2,TRBV6-6,NA,TGTGCCAGCAGTTCGCTAGCGGGAGATTACGAGCAGTACTTC,CASSSLAGDYEQYF
TRBJ2-4,TRBD2,TRBV2,NA,TGTGCCAGCGGCGGGAGGAATCTAGCCAAAAACATTCAGTACTTC,CASGGRNLAKNIQYF
TRBJ2-3,NA,TRBV7-8,NA,TGTGCCAGCAGCTTAGCGCACCACAGGTCTAAGCGCATCTCTAGCACAGATACGCAGTATTTT,CASSLAHHRSKRISSTDTQYF
TRBJ2-5,TRBD1,TRBV18,once,TGTGCCAGCTCACCACGGACAGGGGAGACCCAGTACTTC,CASSPRTGETQYF
TRBJ2-3,TRBD1,TRBV5-4,NA,TGTGCCAGCAGCGCCCCGGACAGGGTGACAGATACGCAGTATTTT,CASSAPDRVTDTQYF
TRBJ2-5,TRBD1,TRBV5-4,NA,TGTGCCAGCAGCGGGTACAGGGGGAGAGAGACCCAGTACTTC,CASSGYRGRETQYF
TRBJ2-7,TRBD1,TRBV27,NA,TGTGCCAGCAGTCCAAACATTATCCCAGGGGGTGGGGAGCAGTACTTC,CASSPNIIPGGGEQYF